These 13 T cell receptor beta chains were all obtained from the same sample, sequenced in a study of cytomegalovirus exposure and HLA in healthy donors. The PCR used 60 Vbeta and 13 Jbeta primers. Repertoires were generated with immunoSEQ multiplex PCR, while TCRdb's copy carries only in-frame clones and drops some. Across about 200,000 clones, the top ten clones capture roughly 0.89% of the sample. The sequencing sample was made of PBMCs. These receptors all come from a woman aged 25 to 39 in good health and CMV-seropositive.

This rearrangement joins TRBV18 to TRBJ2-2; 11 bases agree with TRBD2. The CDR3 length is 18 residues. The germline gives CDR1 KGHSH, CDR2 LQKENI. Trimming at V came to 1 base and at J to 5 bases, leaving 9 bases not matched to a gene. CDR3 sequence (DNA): TGTGCCAGCTCACCACGCACTAGCGGGAGCGTACGGACCGGGGAGCTGTTTTTT. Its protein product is CASSPRTSGSVRTGELFF.

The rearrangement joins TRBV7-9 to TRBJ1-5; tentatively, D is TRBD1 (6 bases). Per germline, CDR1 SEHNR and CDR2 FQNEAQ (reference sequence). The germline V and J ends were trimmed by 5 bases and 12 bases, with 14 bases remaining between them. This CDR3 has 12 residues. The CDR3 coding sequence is TGTGCCAGCAGCGCTACGACAGGTCACCAGCATTTT. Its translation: CASSATTGHQHF.

The CDR3 bases are TGTGCCAGCAGCTTACAGGGGGTTAATGAAAAACTGTTTTTT. The encoded protein is CASSLQGVNEKLFF. This chain uses TRBV7-9 with TRBJ1-4; 7 positions match TRBD1. Germline-derived CDR1 and CDR2 are SEHNR and FQNEAQ (reference sequence). The CDR3 totals 14 residues. The V and J ends lost 2 bases and 4 bases, in that order; junction bases with no gene match: 1.

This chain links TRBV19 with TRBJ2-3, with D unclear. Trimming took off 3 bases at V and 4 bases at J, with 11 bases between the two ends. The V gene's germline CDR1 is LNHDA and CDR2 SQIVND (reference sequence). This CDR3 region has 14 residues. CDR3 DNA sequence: TGTGCCAGTAGTATTTCAGCGTCCGCAGATACGCAGTATTTT. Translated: CASSISASADTQYF.

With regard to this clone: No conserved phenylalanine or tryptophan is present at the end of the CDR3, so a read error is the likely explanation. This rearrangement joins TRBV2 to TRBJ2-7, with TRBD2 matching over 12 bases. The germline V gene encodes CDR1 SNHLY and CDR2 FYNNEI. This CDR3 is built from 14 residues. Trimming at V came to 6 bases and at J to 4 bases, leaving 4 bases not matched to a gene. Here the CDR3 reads CASRATSGGYEQYS. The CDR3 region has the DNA TGTGCCAGCAGGGCGACTAGCGGGGGTTACGAGCAGTACTCC.

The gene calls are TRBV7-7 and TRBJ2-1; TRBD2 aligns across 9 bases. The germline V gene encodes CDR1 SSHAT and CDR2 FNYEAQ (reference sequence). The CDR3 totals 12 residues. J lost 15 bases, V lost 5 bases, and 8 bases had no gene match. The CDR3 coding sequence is TGTGCCAGCAGCAGGGCGGGGGGGCAGGTGTTCTTC. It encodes CASSRAGGQVFF.

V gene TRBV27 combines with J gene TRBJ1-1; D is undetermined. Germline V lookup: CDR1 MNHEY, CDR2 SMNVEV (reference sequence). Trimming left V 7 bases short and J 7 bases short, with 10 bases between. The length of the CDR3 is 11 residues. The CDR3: CASNYMNEAFF. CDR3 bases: TGTGCCAGCAACTATATGAATGAAGCTTTCTTT.

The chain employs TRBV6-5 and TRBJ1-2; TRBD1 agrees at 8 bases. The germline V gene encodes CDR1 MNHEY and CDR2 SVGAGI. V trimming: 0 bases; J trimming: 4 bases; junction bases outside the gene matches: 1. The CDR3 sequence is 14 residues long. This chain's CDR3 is CASSYSGQGYGYTF. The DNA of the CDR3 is TGTGCCAGCAGTTACTCCGGACAGGGCTATGGCTACACCTTC.

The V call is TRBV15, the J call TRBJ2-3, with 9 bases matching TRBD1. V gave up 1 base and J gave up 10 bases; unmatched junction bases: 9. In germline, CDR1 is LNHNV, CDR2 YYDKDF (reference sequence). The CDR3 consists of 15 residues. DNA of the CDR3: TGTGCCACCAGCAGAGCCGGAGGACAGGGGAGACCGCAGTATTTT. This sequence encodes CATSRAGGQGRPQYF.

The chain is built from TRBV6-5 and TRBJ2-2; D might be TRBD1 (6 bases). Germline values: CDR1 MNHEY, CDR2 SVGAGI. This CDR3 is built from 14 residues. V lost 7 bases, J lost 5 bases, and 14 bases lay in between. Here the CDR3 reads CASTPGDTTGELFF. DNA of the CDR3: TGTGCCAGCACTCCCGGGGACACGACCGGGGAGCTGTTTTTT.

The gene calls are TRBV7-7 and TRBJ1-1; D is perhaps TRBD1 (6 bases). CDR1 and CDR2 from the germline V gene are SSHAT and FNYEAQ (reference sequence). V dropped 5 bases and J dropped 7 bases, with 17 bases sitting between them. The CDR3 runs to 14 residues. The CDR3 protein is CASSPTGNMDEAFF. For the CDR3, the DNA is TGTGCCAGCAGCCCCACAGGGAATATGGATGAAGCTTTCTTT.

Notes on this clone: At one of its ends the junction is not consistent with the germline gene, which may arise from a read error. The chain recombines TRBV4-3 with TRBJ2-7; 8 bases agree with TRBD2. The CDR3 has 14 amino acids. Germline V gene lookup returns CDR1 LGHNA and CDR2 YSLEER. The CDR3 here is CASSLEVAGSAENF. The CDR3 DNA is TGCGCCAGCAGCCTCGAGGTAGCGGGATCCGCCGAGAACTTC.

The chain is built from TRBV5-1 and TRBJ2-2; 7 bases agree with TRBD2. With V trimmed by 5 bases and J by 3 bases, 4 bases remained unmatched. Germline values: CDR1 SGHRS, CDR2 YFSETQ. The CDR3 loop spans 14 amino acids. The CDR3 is CASRQTSYTGELFF. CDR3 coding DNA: TGCGCCAGCAGACAGACTAGCTACACCGGGGAGCTGTTTTTT.